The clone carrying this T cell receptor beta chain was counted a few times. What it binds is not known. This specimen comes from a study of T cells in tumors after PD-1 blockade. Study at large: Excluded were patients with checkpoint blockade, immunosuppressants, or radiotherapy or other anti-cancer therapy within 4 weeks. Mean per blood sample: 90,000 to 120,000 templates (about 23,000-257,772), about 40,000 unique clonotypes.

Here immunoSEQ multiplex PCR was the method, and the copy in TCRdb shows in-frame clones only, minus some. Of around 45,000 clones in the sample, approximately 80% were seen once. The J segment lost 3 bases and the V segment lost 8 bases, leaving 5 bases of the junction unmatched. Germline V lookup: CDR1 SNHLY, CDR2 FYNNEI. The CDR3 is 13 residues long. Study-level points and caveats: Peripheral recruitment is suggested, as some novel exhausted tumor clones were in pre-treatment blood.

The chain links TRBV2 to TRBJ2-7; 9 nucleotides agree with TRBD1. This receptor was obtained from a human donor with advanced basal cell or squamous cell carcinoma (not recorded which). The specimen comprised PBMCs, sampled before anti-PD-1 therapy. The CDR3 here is CASDPDRGYEQYF. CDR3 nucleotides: TGTGCCAGCGACCCGGACAGGGGCTACGAGCAGTACTTC.